The entry below describes one TCR beta chain. Its antigen is as yet unknown. At one of its ends the junction is not consistent with the germline gene, which may arise from a read error. CD4+CD45RO+CD25- cells were isolated as memory CD4+ T cells. MiXCR was run by TCRdb on the 5' RACE reads, yielding one entry per CDR3 protein. The table records roughly 40,000 distinct CDR3 sequences, less than 35% of them present only once. Overall study results and limits: In terms of TCR gene usage, tumor memory CD4+ T cells clustered together with blood and lymph node memory CD4+ cells, as well as with lymph node naive CD4+ cells.

This CDR3 contains 15 residues. CDR1 is SGHRS, CDR2 YFSETQ, per germline. This sequence was found in a female donor with breast cancer. This chain connects TRBV5-1 to TRBJ2-1, with D perhaps TRBD2 (6 bases). The source material was memory CD4+ T cells sorted from a lymph node. As to subset: memory CD4+ T cells, CD4+CD45RO+CD25-. DNA for the CDR3: TGCGCCAGCAGCTTGGATCTTGCTAGCGTTAATGAGCAGTCCTTC. Protein: CASSLDLASVNEQSF.